Detailed here is one T cell receptor (beta chain). Its antigen remains unknown. As to time point: cycle 4 day 1 (C4D1), after less than 7 weeks of nivolumab. All patients experienced relapse after autologous stem cell transplantation, and brentuximab vedotin exposure was variable. Magnetic depletion of unwanted cells isolated CD4+ T cells from thawed PBMCs. Patients showed best responses of complete response, partial response or progressive disease. Repertoires were generated with immunoSEQ multiplex PCR, while TCRdb's copy carries only in-frame clones and drops some. Of tens of thousands of clones in the sample, approximately 79% were seen once. This sample is drawn from a study of PD-1 blockade in classical Hodgkin lymphoma. Whole-study results and caveats: Lower baseline TCR diversity was reported for newly diagnosed patients than for healthy donors. With respect to the repertoire differences, their causes, possibly disease activity or prior therapy, remain undefined. Whoever responded completely had baseline diversity much like that seen in newly diagnosed patients.

CDR3 length: 15 residues. V shed 3 bases and J shed 0 bases, with 11 bases lying between them. Germline CDR1 and CDR2: KGHSH and LQKENI. The receptor comes from a human donor with classical Hodgkin lymphoma. The source was CD4+ T cells from blood, collected before the fourth cycle of nivolumab. The V gene is TRBV18, the J gene TRBJ1-1; no reliable D call. CDR3 amino acids: CASSPLTLMNTEAFF. The CDR3 DNA reads as TGTGCCAGCTCACCTCTGACTCTAATGAACACTGAAGCTTTCTTT.